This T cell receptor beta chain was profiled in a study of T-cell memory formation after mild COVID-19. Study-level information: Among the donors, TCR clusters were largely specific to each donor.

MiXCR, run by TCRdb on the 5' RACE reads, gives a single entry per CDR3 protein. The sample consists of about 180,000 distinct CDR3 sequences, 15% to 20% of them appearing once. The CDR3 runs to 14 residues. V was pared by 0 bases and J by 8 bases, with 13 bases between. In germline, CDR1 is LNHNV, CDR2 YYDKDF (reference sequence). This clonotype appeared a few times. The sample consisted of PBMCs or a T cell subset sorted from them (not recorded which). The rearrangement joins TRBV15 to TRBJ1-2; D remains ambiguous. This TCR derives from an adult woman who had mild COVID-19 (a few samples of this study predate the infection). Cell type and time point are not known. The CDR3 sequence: CATSRDGRSSGYTF. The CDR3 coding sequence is TGTGCCACCAGCAGAGATGGCCGCAGTTCGGGCTACACCTTC. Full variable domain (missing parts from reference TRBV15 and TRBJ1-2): DAMVIQNPRYQVTQFGKPVTLSCSQTLNHNVMYWYQQKSSQAPKLLFHYYDKDFNNEADTPDNFQSRRPNTSFCFLDIRSPGLGDTAMYLCATSRDGRSSGYTFGSGTRLTVV.